The 11 T cell receptor beta chains reported below all come from one sample, sequenced in a study of control samples from healthy donors and cancer patients. Some clones are missing from TCRdb's copy, which holds only in-frame ones; the method was immunoSEQ multiplex PCR. Of about 85,000 clones in the sample, 85% to 90% were seen once. The sample taken for sequencing was blood. The origin of the receptors is a woman aged 55-69 years in good health.

Concerning this clone: An end of the junction differs from the germline gene, which may be a read error. The V call is TRBV18, the J call TRBJ1-1, with 7 bases identical to TRBD1. The CDR3 is 13 residues long. CDR1 is KGHSH, CDR2 LQKENI, per germline. CDR3 DNA: TGTGCCAGCTCAACGGCCAGCGACAGGGCCTTGAAATTT. It yields the protein CASSTASDRALKF.

The CDR3, as DNA: TGTGCCAGTACCACCCTATCGAGCTCCTACAATGAGCAGTTCTTC. Translating gives CASTTLSSSYNEQFF. The chain uses TRBV19 and TRBJ2-1; D is uncertain. The CDR3 length is 15 residues. CDR1 and CDR2 (germline): LNHDA, SQIVND (reference sequence). Deletions cut 7 bases from V and 0 bases from J, with 13 bases between. The full variable domain, completed using reference TRBV19 and TRBJ2-1, is DGGITQSPKYLFRKEGQNVTLSCEQNLNHDAMYWYRQDPGQGLRLIYYSQIVNDFQKGDIAEGYSVSREKKESFPLTVTSAQKNPTAFYLCASTTLSSSYNEQFFGPGTRLTVL.

The J gene is TRBJ1-1, the V gene TRBV18, with 8 bases that match TRBD1. V shed 4 bases and J 1 base; nucleotides not matched to a gene: 8. Germline CDR1 is KGHSH and CDR2 is LQKENI. The CDR3 covers 16 residues. The CDR3 DNA sequence: TGTGCCAGCTCACGCGCGACAGGGGCCAAGAACACTGAAGCTTTCTTT. Its protein is CASSRATGAKNTEAFF. Using reference TRBV18 and TRBJ1-1 for the parts outside the CDR3, the full variable domain is NAGVMQNPRHLVRRRGQEARLRCSPMKGHSHVYWYRQLPEEGLKFMVYLQKENIIDESGMPKERFSAEFPKEGPSILRIQQVVRGDSAAYFCASSRATGAKNTEAFFGQGTRLTVV.

Note on this clone: The junction departs from the called germline gene at one end, perhaps through a read error. The J gene is TRBJ1-2, the V gene TRBV28; no definite D call. The CDR3 runs 12 residues. CDR1 MDHEN and CDR2 SYDVKM come from the germline V gene. The CDR3 DNA is TGTGCCAGCAGATTATCTAACTATGGCTACACCTTC. This gives the protein CASRLSNYGYTF.

V is TRBV5-8 and J is TRBJ1-1; D uncertain. This CDR3 has 11 residues. V lost 6 bases, J lost 8 bases, and 11 bases lay in between. The germline CDR1 and CDR2 sequences are SGHTS and YDEGEE. The CDR3 sequence: CASTGRAEAFF. In DNA form, the CDR3 reads TGTGCCAGCACCGGCCGGGCGGAAGCTTTCTTT.

The chain carries TRBV7-2 and TRBJ1-5; perhaps TRBD1 as D (5 bases). The CDR3 contains 14 residues. The germline gives CDR1 SGHTA, CDR2 FQGNSA. V was clipped by 6 bases and J by 5 bases, with 14 bases between them. The DNA of the CDR3 is TGTGCCAGCAGAGACGTGGGGGAGCATCAGCCCCAGCATTTT. Protein: CASRDVGEHQPQHF.

This clone was seen once. The chain uses TRBV4-1 and TRBJ1-1; D remains ambiguous. The CDR3 loop spans 15 amino acids. V lost 0 bases and J 1 base, leaving 9 bases between the germline ends. Germline-derived CDR1 and CDR2 are MGHRA and YSYEKL. The CDR3 loop is CASSQETRPNTEAFF. In nucleotides, the CDR3 is TGCGCCAGCAGCCAAGAAACCAGGCCGAACACTGAAGCTTTCTTT.

This chain uses TRBV6-2 or TRBV6-3 with TRBJ1-6; D is uncertain. The CDR3 loop spans 13 amino acids. The germline gives CDR1 MNHEY, CDR2 SVGEGT. Trimming cost V 2 bases and J 10 bases, with 9 bases left between them. The CDR3 spells CASSYTFGSPLHF. The CDR3, as DNA: TGTGCCAGCAGTTACACCTTTGGCTCACCCCTCCACTTT.

This clone was recorded once. V is TRBV18 and J is TRBJ1-2, with 8 bases matching TRBD1. Germline loops: CDR1 KGHSH, CDR2 LQKENI. This CDR3 region has 14 residues. The trim removed 3 bases at V and 7 bases at J, leaving 7 bases unmatched. CDR3 amino acids: CASSPGQALGGYTF. Here the CDR3 DNA reads TGTGCCAGCTCACCGGGACAGGCCTTGGGTGGCTACACCTTC.

The chain carries TRBV5-1 and TRBJ1-2, with 8 bases identical to TRBD1. The V segment lost 4 bases and the J segment 3 bases; nucleotides outside the gene matches: 5. CDR3 length: 14 residues. From germline, CDR1 is SGHRS and CDR2 YFSETQ. CDR3 in amino acids: CASSPGQGDYGYTF. CDR3 nucleotide sequence: TGCGCCAGCAGCCCTGGACAGGGTGACTATGGCTACACCTTC.

The chain recombines TRBV11-3 with TRBJ2-3; D may be TRBD1 or TRBD2 (7 bases each). V lost 5 bases and J lost 4, with 16 bases in between. The CDR3 sequence is 15 residues long. In germline, CDR1 is SGHNT, CDR2 YENEEA. CDR3 bases: TGTGCCAGCAGCATCCGACAGGGACTACCAGATACGCAGTATTTT. Its protein is CASSIRQGLPDTQYF.